This T cell receptor (beta chain) comes out of a study of human T cells and chemical hapten exposure (dated by TCRdb to the early 2020s). Regarding the research as a whole: For sensitization, 2% DPC in acetone was applied to a roughly 2 cm by roughly 2 cm area of upper inner arm skin. Throughout the study period of 20 to 30 weeks, patients also received therapeutic DPC doses to the scalp every week. Patch testing was done on the upper back using Finn chambers containing 0.01% DPC, and results were scored after 6 days according to International Contact Dermatitis Research Group standards. The patient cohort, mostly female, included alopecia areata with under or over 50% scalp involvement, alopecia totalis and alopecia universalis. Libraries were pooled for sequencing, and per-sample TCR yields varied mainly because of small differences in library volumes within the pool. In alopecia patients, the study followed how the peripheral blood TCR repertoire changed in vivo over primary and secondary sensitization to diphenylcyclopropenone (DPC), a hapten. Blood samples were taken from patients before sensitization (week 0) and at 2, 6 and about 24 weeks after DPC sensitization. Under 30 alopecia patients gave blood for TCR sequencing at one to four time points (pre-sensitization, 2, 6 and 24 weeks). On the study overall, not on this receptor specifically: Repeated subsampling changed both the strength of the expansion versus patch-test correlation and the threshold at which that correlation became significant. Patch test score correlated positively with the number of PT1 expanded TCRs, reaching significance at thresholds 8, 16 and 32 but not at 4. Alopecia, a presumed autoimmune disease, was present in all patients, so the immune response of the patients might differ from that of healthy individuals. DPC sensitization did not change the number of TCRs with a frequency above 1 in 1000, and there was no evidence of changes in global repertoire structure. Compared with pre-sensitization or healthy control sets, expanded TCRs formed significantly more large CDR3 similarity clusters, which is consistent with antigen-driven responses.

CDR1 SQVTM and CDR2 ANQGSEA were looked up in the germline V gene. Trimming removed 4 bases from V and 4 bases from J; the gene matches leave 4 bases unexplained. Measured from the cysteine to the phenylalanine, the CDR3 is 13 residues long. Only the CDR3 region is kept as DNA, spanning 39 bases read in frame from base 1. This clonotype showed up many times. Its antigen is currently not known. Within one base of it there is no much larger clone, and no base qualities were kept. The time point label corresponds to: patch test 1, 2 weeks after DPC sensitization. This sample's treatment or condition label indicates: therapeutic diphenylcyclopropenone sensitization with weekly scalp DPC. Blood at each patch-test visit was drawn before the patch test was applied. Patients were considered eligible if aged 18 to 70, diagnosed with alopecia and deemed suitable for DPC therapy, and patients were excluded if pregnant. Total RNA was isolated from unfractionated whole blood collected in Tempus Blood RNA tubes.

The protocol used for the library was RACE. Sequencing used a NextSeq 500. During library preparation, unique molecular identifiers were attached to individual cDNA molecules so that TCRs could be counted quantitatively and reproducibly. From each blood RNA sample, both TCR alpha and TCR beta chains were sequenced. As for the authors' bioinformatics: Samples had a median of roughly 87,000 TCRs, with a range from about 23,224 to 690,600. The Decombinator software suite was used to annotate V, J and CDR3 in the TCR reads. To make PS versus PT1 abundance plots, every sample was subsampled to the same number of TCRs (28,000). TCRs were defined as expanded if absent before sensitization and observed at least eight times at the 2-week time point. TCRdb took the public reads, trimmed them with fastp at Q25, ran MiXCR for clone calling and kept in-frame beta chains. Merged by CDR3 protein, the rows form single entries marked with the most common genes and DNA. The V and J calls reflect TCRdb's pipeline rather than the authors' work. This sample gives 370,000 or so distinct CDR3 sequences in total; roughly 4.8% of them show up just once. The top ten constitute approximately 2.3% of the sample.

This material consisted of whole blood, taken in connection with sensitization to the hapten diphenylcyclopropenone (DPC). This sequence originates from a woman in her forties or fifties with alopecia areata. Some clones in this sample may be carry-over from other donors' samples. The sequence joins TRBV29-1 to TRBJ2-3, with TRBD2 identical over 8 junction bases. The encoded CDR3 is CSVVAGGPDTQYF. At the DNA level, the sequence is TGCAGCGTTGTGGCGGGAGGCCCAGATACGCAGTATTTT.